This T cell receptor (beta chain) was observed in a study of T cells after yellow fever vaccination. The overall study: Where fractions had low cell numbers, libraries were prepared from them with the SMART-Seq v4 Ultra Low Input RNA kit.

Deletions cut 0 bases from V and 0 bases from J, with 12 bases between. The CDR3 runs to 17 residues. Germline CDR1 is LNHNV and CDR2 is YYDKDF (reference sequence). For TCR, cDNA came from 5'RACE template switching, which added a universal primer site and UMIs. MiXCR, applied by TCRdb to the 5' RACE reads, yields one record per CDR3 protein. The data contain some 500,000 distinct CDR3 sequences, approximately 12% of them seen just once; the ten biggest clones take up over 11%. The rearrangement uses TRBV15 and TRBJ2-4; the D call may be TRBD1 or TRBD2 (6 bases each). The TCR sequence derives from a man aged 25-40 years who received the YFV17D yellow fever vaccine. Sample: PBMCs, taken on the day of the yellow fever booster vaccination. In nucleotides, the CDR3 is TGTGCCACCAGCAGAGATCACAAGGGGGGAGCCAAAAACATTCAGTACTTC. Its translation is CATSRDHKGGAKNIQYF. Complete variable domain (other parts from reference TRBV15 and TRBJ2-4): DAMVIQNPRYQVTQFGKPVTLSCSQTLNHNVMYWYQQKSSQAPKLLFHYYDKDFNNEADTPDNFQSRRPNTSFCFLDIRSPGLGDTAMYLCATSRDHKGGAKNIQYFGAGTRLSVL.